This T cell receptor beta chain emerged from a study of CD8 T cells in ankylosing spondylitis. Broader study findings: One TCR beta motif, made up of seven to nine highly homologous variants, appeared characteristic of ankylosing spondylitis blood.

Trimming pared 1 base from V and 6 bases from J, leaving 10 bases between. This CDR3 spans 14 amino acids. CDR1 and CDR2 (germline): SGHKS, YYEKEE (reference sequence). This clonotype occurred a few times. Antigen unknown. Quantitative 5'-RACE with molecular barcodes generated TCR beta libraries. MiXCR, run by TCRdb on the 5' RACE reads, gives a single entry per CDR3 protein. The data contain about 540,000 distinct CDR3 sequences, approximately 11% of them seen just once; the ten biggest clones take up 6.8%. What was sequenced was blood, either unsorted or a sorted T cell fraction (not recorded which). The clonotype was recovered from a male donor with ankylosing spondylitis. The rearrangement uses TRBV5-5 and TRBJ2-2; tentative D call: TRBD2 (5 bases). CDR3: CASSLRFGAGELFF. CDR3 coding DNA: TGTGCCAGCAGCTTGAGGTTCGGGGCCGGGGAGCTGTTTTTT.